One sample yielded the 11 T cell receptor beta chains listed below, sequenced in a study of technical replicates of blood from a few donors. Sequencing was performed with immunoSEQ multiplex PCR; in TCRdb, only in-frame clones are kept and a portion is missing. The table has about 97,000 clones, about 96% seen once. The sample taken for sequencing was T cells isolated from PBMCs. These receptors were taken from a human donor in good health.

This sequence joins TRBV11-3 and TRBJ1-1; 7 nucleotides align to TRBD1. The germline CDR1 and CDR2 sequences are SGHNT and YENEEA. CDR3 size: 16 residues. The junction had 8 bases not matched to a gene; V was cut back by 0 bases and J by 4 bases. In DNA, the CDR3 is TGTGCCAGCAGCTTAGATAGGGGGCCCTGGAGCACTGAAGCTTTCTTT. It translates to CASSLDRGPWSTEAFF.

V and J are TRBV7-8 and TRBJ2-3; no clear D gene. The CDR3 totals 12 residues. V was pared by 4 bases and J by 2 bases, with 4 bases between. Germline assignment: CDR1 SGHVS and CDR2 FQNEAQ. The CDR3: CASSSITDTQYF. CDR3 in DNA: TGTGCCAGCAGCTCTATCACAGATACGCAGTATTTT.

The CDR3 loop is CASSERDNYNEQFF. DNA of the CDR3: TGTGCCAGCAGTGAGAGGGATAACTACAATGAGCAGTTCTTC. The chain joins TRBV6-1 to TRBJ2-1; TRBD2 might be the D (5 bases). Between the trimmed V and J ends, which lost 3 bases and 3 bases, there was a span of 9 bases. This CDR3 is built from 14 residues. From germline, CDR1 is MNHNS and CDR2 SASEGT.

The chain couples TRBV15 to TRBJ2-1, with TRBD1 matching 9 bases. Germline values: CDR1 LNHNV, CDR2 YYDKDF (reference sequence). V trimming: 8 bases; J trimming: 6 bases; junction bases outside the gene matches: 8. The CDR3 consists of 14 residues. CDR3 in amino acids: CATGYTGGRNEQFF. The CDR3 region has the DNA TGTGCCACCGGCTACACAGGGGGCCGCAATGAGCAGTTCTTC.

CDR3 region: CASSSRGQGQPQHF. CDR3 nucleotide sequence: TGTGCCAGCAGCAGCAGGGGGCAGGGGCAGCCCCAGCATTTT. The genes are TRBV7-8 and TRBJ1-5; 8 bases align to TRBD1. The CDR3 loop spans 14 amino acids. Germline trimming cut 5 bases from V and 7 bases from J; bases unmatched to any gene: 7. The germline V gene encodes CDR1 SGHVS and CDR2 FQNEAQ.

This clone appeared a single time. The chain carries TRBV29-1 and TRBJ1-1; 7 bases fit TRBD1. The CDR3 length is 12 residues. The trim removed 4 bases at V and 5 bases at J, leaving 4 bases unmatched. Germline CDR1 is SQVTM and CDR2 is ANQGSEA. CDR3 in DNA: TGCAGCGTTGTAAGGGGGCAGACTGAAGCTTTCTTT. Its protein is CSVVRGQTEAFF.

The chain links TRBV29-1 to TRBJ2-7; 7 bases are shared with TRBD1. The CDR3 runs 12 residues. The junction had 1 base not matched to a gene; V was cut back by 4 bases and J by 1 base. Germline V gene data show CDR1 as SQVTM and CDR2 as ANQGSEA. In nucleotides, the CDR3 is TGCAGCGTTGTGGACAGGTCCTACGAGCAGTACTTC. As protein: CSVVDRSYEQYF.

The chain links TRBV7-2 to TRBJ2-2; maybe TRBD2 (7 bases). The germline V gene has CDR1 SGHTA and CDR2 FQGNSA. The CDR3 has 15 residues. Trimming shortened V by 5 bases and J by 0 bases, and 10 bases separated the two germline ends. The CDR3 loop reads CASSQRDTNTGELFF. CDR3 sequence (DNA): TGTGCCAGCAGCCAGCGGGACACGAACACCGGGGAGCTGTTTTTT.

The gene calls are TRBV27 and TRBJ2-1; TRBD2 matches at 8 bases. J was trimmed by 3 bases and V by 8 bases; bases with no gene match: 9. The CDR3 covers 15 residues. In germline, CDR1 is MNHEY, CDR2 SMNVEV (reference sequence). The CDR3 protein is CASGTGRALYNEQFF. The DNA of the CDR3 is TGTGCCAGCGGAACCGGGAGGGCCCTCTACAATGAGCAGTTCTTC.

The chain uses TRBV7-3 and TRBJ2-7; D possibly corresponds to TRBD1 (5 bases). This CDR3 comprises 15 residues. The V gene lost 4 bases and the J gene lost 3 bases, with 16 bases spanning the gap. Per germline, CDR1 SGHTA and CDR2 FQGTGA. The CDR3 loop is CASSSQGSPNYEQYF. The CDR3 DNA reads TGTGCCAGCAGCTCTCAGGGTTCCCCGAACTACGAGCAGTACTTC.

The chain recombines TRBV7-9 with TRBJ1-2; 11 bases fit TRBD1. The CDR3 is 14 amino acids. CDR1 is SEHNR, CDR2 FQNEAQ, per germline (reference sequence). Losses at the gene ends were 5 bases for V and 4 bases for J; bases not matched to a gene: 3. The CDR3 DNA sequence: TGTGCCAGCAGCCCTGGGACAGGGGGCTATGGCTACACCTTC. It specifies CASSPGTGGYGYTF. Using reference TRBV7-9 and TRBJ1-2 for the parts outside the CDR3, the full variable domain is DTGVSQNPRHKITKRGQNVTFRCDPISEHNRLYWYRQTLGQGPEFLTYFQNEAQLEKSRLLSDRFSAERPKGSFSTLEIQRTEQGDSAMYLCASSPGTGGYGYTFGSGTRLTVV.